These 7 T cell receptor beta chains were sequenced from one sample in a study of blood T cell repertoires in COVID-19. Generated by immunoSEQ multiplex PCR, the TCRdb table keeps only in-frame clones and is missing some. The table records around 300,000 clones, roughly nine tenths of them present only once. Sequenced: PBMCs or T cells enriched from blood (not recorded which). The receptors here all came from a woman between 55 and 75 years old who had recovered from COVID-19.

CDR3 in amino acids: CASSLQGFSSGANVLTF. As DNA, the CDR3 is TGTGCCAGCAGCTTACAGGGGTTCAGCTCTGGGGCCAACGTCCTGACTTTC. This chain uses TRBV13 with TRBJ2-6; D might be TRBD1 (6 bases). Looked up from germline, CDR1 is PRHDT and CDR2 is FYEKMQ (reference sequence). There are 17 residues in the CDR3. Between the trimmed V and J ends, which lost 2 bases and 0 bases, there was a span of 11 bases.

The chain couples TRBV5-1 to TRBJ2-2, with D possibly matching TRBD2 (5 bases). V was clipped by 3 bases and J by 6 bases, with 15 bases between them. The V gene's germline CDR1 is SGHRS and CDR2 YFSETQ. There are 15 residues in the CDR3. The CDR3 sequence: CASSSEGVLSGELFF. In nucleotides, the CDR3 is TGCGCCAGCAGCTCCGAGGGCGTTCTCTCCGGGGAGCTGTTTTTT.

This clone has more than one count but fewer than ten. The chain's CDR3 is CASSSGLAAGEQFF. In DNA form, the CDR3 reads TGTGCCAGCAGCTCAGGGCTAGCGGCGGGTGAGCAGTTCTTC. This chain connects TRBV7-2 to TRBJ2-1; TRBD2 agrees at 7 bases. With 4 bases clipped from V and 9 bases from J, the junction kept 9 bases outside the gene matches. The CDR3 consists of 14 residues. The germline V gene has CDR1 SGHTA and CDR2 FQGNSA. Using reference TRBV7-2 and TRBJ2-1 for the parts outside the CDR3, the full variable domain is GAGVSQSPSNKVTEKGKDVELRCDPISGHTALYWYRQSLGQGLEFLIYFQGNSAPDKSGLPSDRFSAERTGGSVSTLTIQRTQQEDSAVYLCASSSGLAAGEQFFGPGTRLTVL.

The chain has TRBV24-1 and TRBJ1-2; the match to TRBD1 covers 8 bases. Germline values: CDR1 KGHDR, CDR2 SFDVKD. J lost 4 bases, V lost 4 bases, and 4 bases had no gene match. The CDR3 contains 14 residues. The CDR3 nucleotides read TGTGCCACCAGTGAACGTGACAGGGGCTATGGCTACACCTTC. It yields the protein CATSERDRGYGYTF.

This chain joins TRBV13 and TRBJ2-3; D is undetermined. The V end was cut by 5 bases, the J end by 4 bases, with 13 bases between. The length of the CDR3 is 14 residues. CDR1 is PRHDT and CDR2 is FYEKMQ in the germline V gene (reference sequence). The CDR3 region has the DNA TGTGCCAGCAGCACCCGTTTCATAGCAGATACGCAGTATTTT. It codes for CASSTRFIADTQYF.

This rearrangement joins TRBV19 to TRBJ2-7, with D uncertain. The CDR3 length is 12 residues. Trimming took 4 bases from V and 0 from J, leaving 4 bases between them. Germline-derived CDR1 and CDR2 are LNHDA and SQIVND (reference sequence). CDR3 sequence (DNA): TGTGCCAGTAGTACTAGCTCCTACGAGCAGTACTTC. Protein: CASSTSSYEQYF.

The chain has TRBV7-9 and TRBJ1-2; no reliable D call. Germline-derived CDR1 and CDR2 are SEHNR and FQNEAQ (reference sequence). The CDR3 is 15 amino acids. V lost 2 bases, J lost 7 bases, and 17 bases lay in between. The CDR3 here is CASSLPAEGGGGYTF. CDR3 sequence (DNA): TGTGCCAGCAGCTTACCGGCAGAAGGAGGTGGTGGCTACACCTTC.